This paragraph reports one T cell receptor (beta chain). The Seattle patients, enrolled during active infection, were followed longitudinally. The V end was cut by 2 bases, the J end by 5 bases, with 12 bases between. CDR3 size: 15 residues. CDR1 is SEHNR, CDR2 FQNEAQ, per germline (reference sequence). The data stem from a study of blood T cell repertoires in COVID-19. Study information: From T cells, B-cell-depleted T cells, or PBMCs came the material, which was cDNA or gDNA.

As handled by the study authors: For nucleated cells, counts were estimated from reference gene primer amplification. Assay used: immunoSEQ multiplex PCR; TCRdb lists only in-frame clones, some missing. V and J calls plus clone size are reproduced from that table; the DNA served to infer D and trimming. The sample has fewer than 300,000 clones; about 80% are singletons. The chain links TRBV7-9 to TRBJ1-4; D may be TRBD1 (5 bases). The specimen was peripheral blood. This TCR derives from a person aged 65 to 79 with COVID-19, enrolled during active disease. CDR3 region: CASSLRTGRNEKLFF. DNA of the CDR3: TGTGCCAGCAGCTTACGAACAGGCCGGAATGAAAAACTGTTTTTT.